The 9 T cell receptor beta chains in this list originate from one sample, sequenced in a study of cytomegalovirus exposure and HLA in healthy donors. Primers included in the PCR were 60 Vbeta and 13 Jbeta primers. Assay: immunoSEQ multiplex PCR; the TCRdb copy retains only in-frame clones and omits some. The sample shows some 150,000 clones, 60% to 85% of them seen only once. The sequencing sample was made of PBMCs. These TCRs come from a male donor in good health and CMV-seronegative.

The V call is TRBV6-5, the J call TRBJ2-3, with 12 nucleotides matching TRBD2. The V gene's germline CDR1 is MNHEY and CDR2 SVGAGI. The CDR3 runs 16 residues. After removal of 2 bases from V and 0 bases from J, the junction contained 0 bases not matched to a gene. CDR3 protein: CASSYGLAGSTDTQYF. In nucleotides, the CDR3 is TGTGCCAGCAGTTACGGACTAGCGGGGAGCACAGATACGCAGTATTTT.

The CDR3 sequence: CASNDPGNTEAFF. The CDR3 coding sequence is TGTGCCAGCAACGATCCAGGGAACACTGAAGCTTTCTTT. V and J are TRBV7-3 and TRBJ1-1; D is undetermined. Trimming pared 7 bases from V and 1 base from J, leaving 10 bases between. Germline V gene data show CDR1 as SGHTA and CDR2 as FQGTGA. The CDR3 extends over 13 amino acids.

V gene TRBV30 combines with J gene TRBJ1-2, with D possibly matching TRBD1 (5 bases). Germline V gene sequence: CDR1 GTSNPN, CDR2 SVGIG (reference sequence). There are 11 residues in the CDR3. V was clipped by 4 bases and J by 8 bases, with 11 bases between them. CDR3 nucleotide sequence: TGTGCCTGGAAGCAGGGTGTAGGCTACACCTTC. It codes for CAWKQGVGYTF.

The chain links TRBV11-2 to TRBJ1-2, with no clear D. V gave up 1 base and J gave up 10 bases, with 19 bases separating them. From germline, CDR1 is SGHAT and CDR2 FQNNGV. CDR3 length equals 15 residues. The CDR3, as DNA: TGTGCCAGCAGCTTAGGGGCTTCGGCAGGAAGTTACTACACCTTC. Translated, it gives CASSLGASAGSYYTF.

In DNA, the CDR3 is TGTGCCAGCAGGGCACGGGAGGACGAGCAGTACTTC. Translated: CASRAREDEQYF. The V call is TRBV28, the J call TRBJ2-7; 7 bases agree with TRBD2. The junction had 4 bases not matched to a gene; V was cut back by 6 bases and J by 5 bases. Germline V lookup: CDR1 MDHEN, CDR2 SYDVKM. This CDR3 has 12 amino acids. The full variable domain, completed using reference TRBV28 and TRBJ2-7, is DVKVTQSSRYLVKRTGEKVFLECVQDMDHENMFWYRQDPGLGLRLIYFSYDVKMKEKGDIPEGYSVSREKKERFSLILESASTNQTSMYLCASRAREDEQYFGPGTRLTVT.

This chain joins TRBV9 and TRBJ1-1; the match to TRBD1 covers 7 bases. This CDR3 is 13 amino acids long. Losses at the gene ends were 5 bases for V and 2 bases for J; bases not matched to a gene: 3. The germline CDR1 and CDR2 sequences are SGDLS and YYNGEE. Written as DNA, the CDR3 is TGTGCCAGCAGACAGGGGTTAAACACTGAAGCTTTCTTT. It codes for CASRQGLNTEAFF.

The genes are TRBV30 and TRBJ1-2; 7 bases fit TRBD1. The V and J ends lost 3 bases and 8 bases, in that order; junction bases with no gene match: 3. This CDR3 region has 11 residues. CDR1 is GTSNPN and CDR2 is SVGIG in the germline V gene (reference sequence). The CDR3 loop reads CAWRDRDGYTF. The CDR3 nucleotides read TGTGCCTGGAGAGACAGGGACGGCTACACCTTC.

The chain couples TRBV6-5 to TRBJ2-2, with D tentatively TRBD1 (5 bases). This CDR3 is 15 amino acids long. Per the germline V gene, CDR1 is MNHEY and CDR2 is SVGAGI. The V and J ends lost 0 bases and 7 bases respectively, with 12 bases between them. CDR3 nucleotides: TGTGCCAGCAGTTACTCGAATAGGGGCTTCGGGGAGCTGTTTTTT. The encoded protein is CASSYSNRGFGELFF.

The table lists this clone with a count of one. Mismatch with germline at one junction end may stem from a read error. The chain joins TRBV7-9 to TRBJ2-7; tentative D call: TRBD1 (5 bases). The germline gives CDR1 SEHNR, CDR2 FQNEAQ (reference sequence). This CDR3 comprises 15 residues. The CDR3 reads CPSSSIVSRGYEQYF. Written as DNA, the CDR3 is TGTCCCAGCAGCTCCATAGTGTCTAGGGGCTACGAGCAGTACTTC.